What follows are 8 T cell receptor beta chains derived from one specimen sequenced in a study of blood T cell repertoires in COVID-19. Only in-frame clones appear in the TCRdb table, and some are missing; sequencing was by immunoSEQ multiplex PCR. Altogether approximately 70,000 clones are present, around nine tenths being singletons, with the ten largest covering roughly 3.6%. The sample taken for sequencing was peripheral blood. The receptors were sampled from a woman between 50 and 59 years old with COVID-19, enrolled during active disease.

There are a few counts of this clone. The chain joins TRBV3-1 (or the pseudogene TRBV3-2) to TRBJ1-3; 8 nucleotides agree with TRBD1. With 4 bases clipped from V and 0 bases from J, the junction kept 11 bases outside the gene matches. CDR3 length: 18 residues. Per germline, CDR1 LGHDT and CDR2 YNNKEL (reference sequence). This CDR3 is CASSRKSSGTGSGNTIYF. The CDR3 DNA reads as TGTGCCAGCAGCCGAAAGAGCTCCGGGACAGGCTCTGGAAACACCATATATTTT.

The chain recombines TRBV7-8 with TRBJ2-7; 12 nucleotides agree with TRBD2. V lost 2 bases and J lost 8; bases outside the gene matches: 4. Per the germline V gene, CDR1 is SGHVS and CDR2 is FQNEAQ. There are 14 residues in the CDR3. The chain's CDR3 is CASSLSLAGGQQYF. DNA of the CDR3: TGTGCCAGCAGCTTAAGTCTAGCGGGAGGGCAGCAGTACTTC.

The chain is built from TRBV28 and TRBJ1-1, with D perhaps TRBD1 (5 bases). CDR3 length: 14 residues. Germline loops: CDR1 MDHEN, CDR2 SYDVKM. Trimming removed 3 bases at V and 11 bases at J, with 19 bases between. The CDR3 sequence is CASSFRRGGMVAFF. As DNA, the CDR3 is TGTGCCAGCAGTTTTCGAAGGGGAGGTATGGTTGCTTTCTTT. The variable domain in full, completed from reference TRBV28 and TRBJ1-1, reads DVKVTQSSRYLVKRTGEKVFLECVQDMDHENMFWYRQDPGLGLRLIYFSYDVKMKEKGDIPEGYSVSREKKERFSLILESASTNQTSMYLCASSFRRGGMVAFFGQGTRLTVV.

The chain combines TRBV20-1 with TRBJ2-3; possibly TRBD2 for D (6 bases). The CDR3 is 14 residues long. From germline, CDR1 is DFQATT and CDR2 SNEGSKA (reference sequence). Trimming took off 3 bases at V and 7 bases at J, with 17 bases between the two ends. CDR3 residues: CSASPVADSYTQYF. In DNA, the CDR3 is TGCAGTGCTAGTCCCGTAGCGGACTCATATACGCAGTATTTT.

This chain connects TRBV5-4 to TRBJ1-5, with D possibly being TRBD1 (5 bases). Germline CDR1 SGHNT, CDR2 YYREEE (reference sequence). The CDR3 has 13 residues. The V and J ends lost 4 bases and 5 bases respectively, with 10 bases between them. CDR3 DNA: TGTGCCAGCAGCCGCGACAGAGATCAGCCCCAGCATTTT. It yields the protein CASSRDRDQPQHF.

The chain recombines TRBV11-1 with TRBJ2-7, with 8 bases matching TRBD2. V shed 5 bases and J 1 base; nucleotides not matched to a gene: 1. This CDR3 is built from 13 residues. Germline V gene lookup returns CDR1 SGHAT and CDR2 FQDESV (reference sequence). CDR3 sequence: CASSGTSSYEQYF. As DNA, the CDR3 is TGTGCCAGCAGCGGGACTAGTTCCTACGAGCAGTACTTC.

The genes are TRBV13 and TRBJ2-7; 8 bases line up with TRBD2. J lost 5 bases, V lost 5 bases, and 14 bases had no gene match. The germline gives CDR1 PRHDT, CDR2 FYEKMQ (reference sequence). CDR3 length equals 16 residues. Written as DNA, the CDR3 is TGTGCCAGCAGCCCGCGGGCAGCGGGAGTATTCGACGAGCAGTACTTC. This codes for CASSPRAAGVFDEQYF.

This clone was found once. The V and J genes are TRBV7-2 and TRBJ2-7; TRBD2 matches at 7 bases. Germline V gives CDR1 SGHTA, CDR2 FQGNSA. Trimming removed 6 bases from V and 2 bases from J; junction bases left unmatched: 7. The CDR3 has 14 residues. CDR3 coding DNA: TGTGCCAGCAGTCAAGAGCGGGGCACCTACGAGCAGTACTTC. Translation gives CASSQERGTYEQYF.